Detailed here is one T cell receptor beta chain. Its antigen is not yet known. A single base is all that separates this from a far larger clone, so a read error is likely. The same CDR3 also results from other DNA sequences found in this sample. The sample is drawn from a study of shared clonotypes between healthy human individuals (dated by TCRdb to the early 2020s). Turning to the overall study: A few men and two women, aged 18 to 49 years, made up the cohort. Blood TCR repertoires of five healthy adults were deeply sequenced to estimate repertoire size and the extent of clonotype sharing between individuals. Between about 0.85 and 8.9 billion PBMCs per donor were obtained by leukapheresis. To increase sequencing depth and limit assay-specific biases, different laboratories used diverse techniques to prepare libraries and sequence TCR repertoires.

Healthy HIV-negative adults with no recently reported acute infections or vaccinations were included as donors. All donors were Caucasian adults living in Nashville, Tennessee, USA. In the unsorted samples, 85 million to 100 million PBMCs were counted, and genomic DNA was extracted using the QIAamp DNA Blood Mini kit. Blood was collected by leukapheresis, and PBMCs were isolated by Ficoll-Histopaque density gradient centrifugation and then cryopreserved in liquid nitrogen vapor phase. CDR1 is given as MDHEN and CDR2 as SYDVKM, both from the germline V gene. Counted from cysteine to phenylalanine, this CDR3 has 16 amino acids. The kept DNA is CDR3 alone, 48 bases in frame from the first base. The study at large found these results: Pairwise subsampling led to the expectation that sequencing depth would affect the degree of clonotype sharing among donors. Because the study included only a small number of donors, the genetic and exposure-history diversity represented was limited. Only blood was sampled, and tissue TCR repertoires likely differ from those in blood.

TCR CDR3 regions were amplified from genomic DNA by multiplex PCR using the deep immunoSEQ assay. Extracted genomic DNA from each cell subset was distributed evenly across all wells of several immunoSEQ 96-well plates, and each plate was treated as a replicate. Each replicate PCR for unsorted PBMC received roughly 300 ng genomic DNA, equal to 25,000 to 30,000 T cell genomes. Genomic DNA from unsorted PBMC was sequenced over ten immunoSEQ deep assay plates. Purified libraries were measured with a Qubit 3.0 fluorometer, size-checked on a Bioanalyzer 2100, and measured again with the KAPA Library Quantification kit. Each immunoSEQ 96-well plate was sequenced on its own single-read 150-cycle Illumina NextSeq 550 flow cell. From the authors' description of their analysis: The immunoSEQ output contained only junctional sequences without quality scores, so filtering could not match that applied to full-length reads. Sequences were annotated with PyIR, a Python wrapper for IgBLAST v1.9, and V/J genes and CDR3 were assigned using IMGT germline references. Reads were filtered out if the reads had weak V/J assignments (E-value above 1e-6), no CDR3, stop codons, out-of-frame junctions, or ambiguous translated residues. V3J clonotypes were defined by identical inferred V gene, J gene, and CDR3 amino acid sequence. Percentage overlap between repertoires was computed as shared unique clonotypes divided by the size of the smaller repertoire. Three approaches were used to assess repertoire richness: RTK rarefaction, the Chao1 estimator, and Recon v2.1 estimates of unobserved clonotypes. TCRdb's version of the immuneACCESS table is confined to in-frame rearrangements and falls short of the full clone set. An unresolved V gene accounts for under half of the shortfall where checked; the remainder is of unknown origin. The DNA was the basis for D and trimming; V, J and clone size are from that table. A total of 450,000 to 500,000 clones appear in this sample, 81% of them only once. The top ten clonotypes cover roughly 13% of the sample.

The sequenced sample consisted of PBMCs. The V gene is TRBV28 and the J gene is TRBJ2-6; the D gene is perhaps TRBD1, from 6 matching bases. The source of this sequence is a woman between 35 and 50 years old in good health. Some clones in this sample may be carry-over from other donors' samples. The DNA sequence reads TGTGCCAGCAGTTCCGGACAGTTAGATGGGGCCAACGTACTGACTTTC. This gives the protein CASSSGQLDGANVLTF. With all but the CDR3 taken from the reference TRBV28 and TRBJ2-6 genes, the full variable domain is: DVKVTQSSRYLVKRTGEKVFLECVQDMDHENMFWYRQDPGLGLRLIYFSYDVKMKEKGDIPEGYSVSREKKERFSLILESASTNQTSMYLCASSSGQLDGANVLTFGAGSRLTVL.